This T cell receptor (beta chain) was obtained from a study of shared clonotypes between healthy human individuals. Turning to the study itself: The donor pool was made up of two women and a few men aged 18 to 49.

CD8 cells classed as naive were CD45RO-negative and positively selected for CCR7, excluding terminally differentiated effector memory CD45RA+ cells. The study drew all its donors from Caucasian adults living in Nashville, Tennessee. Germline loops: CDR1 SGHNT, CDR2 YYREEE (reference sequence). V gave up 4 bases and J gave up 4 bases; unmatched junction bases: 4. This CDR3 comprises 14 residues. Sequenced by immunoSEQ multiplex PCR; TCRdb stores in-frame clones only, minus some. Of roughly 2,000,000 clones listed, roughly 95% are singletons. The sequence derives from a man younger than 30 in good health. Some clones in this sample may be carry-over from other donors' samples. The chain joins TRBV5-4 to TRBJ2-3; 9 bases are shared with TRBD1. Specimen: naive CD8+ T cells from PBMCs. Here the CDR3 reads CASSTGQGSDTQYF. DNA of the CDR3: TGTGCCAGCAGCACGGGACAGGGTTCAGATACGCAGTATTTT.